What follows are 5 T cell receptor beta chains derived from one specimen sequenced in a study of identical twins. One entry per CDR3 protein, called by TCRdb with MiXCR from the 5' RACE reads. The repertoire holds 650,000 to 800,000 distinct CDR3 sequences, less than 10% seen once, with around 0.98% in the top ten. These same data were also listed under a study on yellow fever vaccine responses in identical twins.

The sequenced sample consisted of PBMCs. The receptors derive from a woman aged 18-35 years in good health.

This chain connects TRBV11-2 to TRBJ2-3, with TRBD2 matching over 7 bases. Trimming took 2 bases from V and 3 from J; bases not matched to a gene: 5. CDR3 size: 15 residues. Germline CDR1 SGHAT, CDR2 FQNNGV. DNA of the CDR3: TGTGCCAGCAGCTTAAGCGGGGAAATTACAGATACGCAGTATTTT. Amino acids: CASSLSGEITDTQYF.

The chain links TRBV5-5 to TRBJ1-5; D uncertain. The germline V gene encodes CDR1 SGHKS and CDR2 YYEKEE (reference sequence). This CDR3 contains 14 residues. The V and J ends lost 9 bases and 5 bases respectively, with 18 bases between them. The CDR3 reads CAIGPRTEDQPQHF. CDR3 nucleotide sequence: TGTGCCATCGGCCCCCGAACGGAGGATCAGCCCCAGCATTTT.

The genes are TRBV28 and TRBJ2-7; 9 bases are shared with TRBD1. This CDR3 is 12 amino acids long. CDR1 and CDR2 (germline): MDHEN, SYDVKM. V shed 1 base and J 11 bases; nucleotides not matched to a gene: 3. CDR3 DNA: TGTGCCAGCAGTTTATTTGGGACAGGGAAGTACTTC. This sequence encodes CASSLFGTGKYF.

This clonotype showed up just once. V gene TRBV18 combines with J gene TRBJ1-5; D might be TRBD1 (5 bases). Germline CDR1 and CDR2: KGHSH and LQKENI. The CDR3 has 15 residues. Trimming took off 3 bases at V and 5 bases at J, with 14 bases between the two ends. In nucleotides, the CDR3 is TGTGCCAGCTCACCGGGGTGGCAGGGCTATCAGCCCCAGCATTTT. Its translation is CASSPGWQGYQPQHF. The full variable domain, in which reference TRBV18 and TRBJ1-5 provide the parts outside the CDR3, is NAGVMQNPRHLVRRRGQEARLRCSPMKGHSHVYWYRQLPEEGLKFMVYLQKENIIDESGMPKERFSAEFPKEGPSILRIQQVVRGDSAAYFCASSPGWQGYQPQHFGDGTRLSIL.

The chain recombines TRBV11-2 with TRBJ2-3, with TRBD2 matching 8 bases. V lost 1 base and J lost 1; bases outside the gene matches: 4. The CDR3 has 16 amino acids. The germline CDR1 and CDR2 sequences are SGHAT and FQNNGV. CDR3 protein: CASSLVFGGGTDTQYF. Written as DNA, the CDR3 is TGTGCCAGCAGCTTAGTTTTCGGGGGGGGCACAGATACGCAGTATTTT.